The clone carrying this TCR beta chain occurred a few times. Its matching antigen is unknown. Libraries of TCR beta came from iRepertoire HTBI primers plus Arm-PCR of CDR3 regions. TCRdb reprocessed the multiplex PCR reads via MiXCR and lists one record per CDR3 protein. The sample consists of hundreds of thousands of distinct CDR3 sequences, around 20% of them appearing once. The sample is drawn from a study of regulatory T cells in long-lasting Graves disease. Germline V gene sequence: CDR1 SGDLS, CDR2 YYNGEE. This CDR3 region has 14 residues. Losses at the gene ends were 3 bases for V and 3 bases for J; bases not matched to a gene: 6. The study's findings and limits: Persistent Graves' patients showed less TCR diversity than newly diagnosed ones.

Regarding time point: persistent/refractory GD, antithyroid drugs over 5 years with positive TRAb. RNA extracted from PBMCs served as the sequencing template. The clonotype comes from a female donor with Graves disease. The sample consisted of peripheral blood mononuclear cells (PBMCs), taken when the disease was refractory, from a patient treated with antithyroid drugs. The V call is TRBV9, the J call TRBJ2-7, with 7 bases identical to TRBD1. The CDR3 coding sequence is TGTGCCAGCAGCGAAGGGGACAGAAACTACGAGCAGTACTTC. It translates to CASSEGDRNYEQYF.